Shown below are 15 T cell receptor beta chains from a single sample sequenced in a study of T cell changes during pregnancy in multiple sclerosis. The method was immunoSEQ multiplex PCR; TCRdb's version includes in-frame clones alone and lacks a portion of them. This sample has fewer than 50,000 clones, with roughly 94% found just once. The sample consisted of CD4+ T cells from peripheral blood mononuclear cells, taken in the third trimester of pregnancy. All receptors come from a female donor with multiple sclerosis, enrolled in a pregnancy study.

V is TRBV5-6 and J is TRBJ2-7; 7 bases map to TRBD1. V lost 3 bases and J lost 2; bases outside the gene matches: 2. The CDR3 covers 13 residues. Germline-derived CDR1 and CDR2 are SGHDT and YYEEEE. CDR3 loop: CASSSTGTYEQYF. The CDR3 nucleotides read TGTGCCAGCAGCTCGACAGGGACCTACGAGCAGTACTTC.

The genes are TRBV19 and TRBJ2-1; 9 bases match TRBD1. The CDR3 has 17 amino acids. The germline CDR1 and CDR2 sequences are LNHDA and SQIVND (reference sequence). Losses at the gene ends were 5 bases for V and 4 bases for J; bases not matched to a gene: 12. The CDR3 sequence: CASSPGTGINPYNEQFF. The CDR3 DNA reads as TGTGCCAGTAGTCCCGGGACAGGGATAAATCCGTACAATGAGCAGTTCTTC.

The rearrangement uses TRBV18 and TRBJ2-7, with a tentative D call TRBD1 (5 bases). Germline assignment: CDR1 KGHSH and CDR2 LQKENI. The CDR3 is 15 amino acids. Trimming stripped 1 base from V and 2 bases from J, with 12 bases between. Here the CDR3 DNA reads TGTGCCAGCTCACCACTAGGGGCAGGGACCTACGAGCAGTACTTC. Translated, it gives CASSPLGAGTYEQYF.

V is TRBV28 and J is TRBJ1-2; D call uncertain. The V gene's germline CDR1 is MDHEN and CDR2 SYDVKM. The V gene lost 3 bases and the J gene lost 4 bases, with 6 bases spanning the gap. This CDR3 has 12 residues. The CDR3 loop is CASSFSGYGYTF. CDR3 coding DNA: TGTGCCAGCAGTTTCTCGGGCTATGGCTACACCTTC.

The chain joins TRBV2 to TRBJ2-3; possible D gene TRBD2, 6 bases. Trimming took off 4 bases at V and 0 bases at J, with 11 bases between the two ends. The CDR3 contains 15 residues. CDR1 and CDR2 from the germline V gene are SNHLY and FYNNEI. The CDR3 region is CASSGLGTSTDTQYF. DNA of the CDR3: TGTGCCAGCAGTGGACTAGGAACTAGCACAGATACGCAGTATTTT.

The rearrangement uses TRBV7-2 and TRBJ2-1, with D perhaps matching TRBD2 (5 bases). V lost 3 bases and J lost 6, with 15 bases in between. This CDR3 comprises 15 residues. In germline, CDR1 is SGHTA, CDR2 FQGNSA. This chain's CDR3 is CASSFGRSRGNEQFF. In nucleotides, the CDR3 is TGTGCCAGCAGCTTTGGCCGATCTCGGGGCAATGAGCAGTTCTTC. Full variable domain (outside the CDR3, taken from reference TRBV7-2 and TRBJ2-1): GAGVSQSPSNKVTEKGKDVELRCDPISGHTALYWYRQSLGQGLEFLIYFQGNSAPDKSGLPSDRFSAERTGGSVSTLTIQRTQQEDSAVYLCASSFGRSRGNEQFFGPGTRLTVL.

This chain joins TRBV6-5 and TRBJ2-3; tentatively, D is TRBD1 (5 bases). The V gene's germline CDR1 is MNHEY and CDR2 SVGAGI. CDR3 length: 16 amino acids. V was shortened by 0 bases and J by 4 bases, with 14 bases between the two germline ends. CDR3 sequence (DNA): TGTGCCAGCAGTTACTCGTCGCCAGGGAACGCAGATACGCAGTATTTT. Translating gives CASSYSSPGNADTQYF.

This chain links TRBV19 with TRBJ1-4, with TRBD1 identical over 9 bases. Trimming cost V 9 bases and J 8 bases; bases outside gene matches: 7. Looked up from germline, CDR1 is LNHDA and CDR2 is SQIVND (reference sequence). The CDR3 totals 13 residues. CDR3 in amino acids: CASQTGGQEKLFF. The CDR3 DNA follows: TGTGCCAGCCAGACAGGGGGGCAAGAAAAACTGTTTTTT. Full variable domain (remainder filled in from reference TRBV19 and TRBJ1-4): DGGITQSPKYLFRKEGQNVTLSCEQNLNHDAMYWYRQDPGQGLRLIYYSQIVNDFQKGDIAEGYSVSREKKESFPLTVTSAQKNPTAFYLCASQTGGQEKLFFGSGTQLSVL.

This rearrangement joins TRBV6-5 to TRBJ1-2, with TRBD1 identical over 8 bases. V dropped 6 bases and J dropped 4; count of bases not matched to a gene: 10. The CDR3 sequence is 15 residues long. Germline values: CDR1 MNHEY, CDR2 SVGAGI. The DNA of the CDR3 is TGTGCCAGCAGATACGGGACAGGAACAAGCTATGGCTACACCTTC. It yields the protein CASRYGTGTSYGYTF.

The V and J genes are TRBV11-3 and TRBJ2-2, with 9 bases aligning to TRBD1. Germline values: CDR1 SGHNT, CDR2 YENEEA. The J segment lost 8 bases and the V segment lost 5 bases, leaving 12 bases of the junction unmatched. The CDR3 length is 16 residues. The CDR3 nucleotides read TGTGCCAGCAGCCACCCCGGGACAGGGAGATCAGGGGAGCTGTTTTTT. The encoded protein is CASSHPGTGRSGELFF.

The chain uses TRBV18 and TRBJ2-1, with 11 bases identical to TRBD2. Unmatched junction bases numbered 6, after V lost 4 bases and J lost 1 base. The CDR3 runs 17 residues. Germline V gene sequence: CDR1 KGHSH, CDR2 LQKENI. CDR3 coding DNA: TGTGCCAGCTCACGAGGGACTAGCGGCGTTTCCTACAATGAGCAGTTCTTC. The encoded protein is CASSRGTSGVSYNEQFF.

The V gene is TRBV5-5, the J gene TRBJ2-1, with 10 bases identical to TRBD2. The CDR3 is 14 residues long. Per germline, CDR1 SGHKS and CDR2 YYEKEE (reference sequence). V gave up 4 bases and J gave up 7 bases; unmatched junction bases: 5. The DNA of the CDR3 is TGTGCCAGCAGCGCGGGACTAGCGAGAAATGAGCAGTTCTTC. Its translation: CASSAGLARNEQFF.

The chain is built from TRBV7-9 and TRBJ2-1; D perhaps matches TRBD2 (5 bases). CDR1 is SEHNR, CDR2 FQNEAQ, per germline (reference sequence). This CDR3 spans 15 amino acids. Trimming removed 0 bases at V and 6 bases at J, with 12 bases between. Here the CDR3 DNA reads TGTGCCAGCAGCTTAGCGGGAGCCGCTACCAATGAGCAGTTCTTC. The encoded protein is CASSLAGAATNEQFF.

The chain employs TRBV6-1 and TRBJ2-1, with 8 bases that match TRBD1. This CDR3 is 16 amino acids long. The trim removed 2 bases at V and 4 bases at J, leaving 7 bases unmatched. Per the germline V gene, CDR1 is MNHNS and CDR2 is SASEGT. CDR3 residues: CASSEFGRGQYNEQFF. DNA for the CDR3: TGTGCCAGCAGTGAATTTGGCAGGGGGCAATACAATGAGCAGTTCTTC.

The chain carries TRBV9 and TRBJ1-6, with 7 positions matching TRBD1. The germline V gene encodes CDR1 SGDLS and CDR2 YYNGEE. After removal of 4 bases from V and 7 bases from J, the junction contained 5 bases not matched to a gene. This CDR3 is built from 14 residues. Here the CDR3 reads CASSPGQRNSPLHF. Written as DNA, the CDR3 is TGTGCCAGCAGCCCGGGACAGCGGAATTCACCCCTCCACTTT.